One sample yielded the 27 T cell receptor beta chains listed below, sequenced in a study of T cells in Graves' hyperthyroidism and ophthalmopathy. RNA transcripts gave rise to amplified TCR beta CDR3 regions. In the first-round RT-PCR of the TCR CDR3, the HTBI primer set was used. Via MiXCR, TCRdb re-called the multiplex PCR reads, giving one row per CDR3 protein. The sample includes 550,000 to 850,000 distinct CDR3 sequences, 18% of them seen just once. Sequencing input: blood. All receptors come from a woman aged 45-59 years with Graves' hyperthyroidism that later progressed to Graves' ophthalmopathy.

Many counts were recorded for this clonotype. The chain links TRBV20-1 to TRBJ2-5, with D possibly matching TRBD1 (5 bases). Looked up from germline, CDR1 is DFQATT and CDR2 is SNEGSKA (reference sequence). This CDR3 has 15 residues. V was pared by 0 bases and J by 5 bases, with 16 bases between. The CDR3 region has the DNA TGCAGTGCTAGAGATCCTAAGGGGTTTGGTGAGACCCAGTACTTC. Its protein is CSARDPKGFGETQYF.

V and J are TRBV7-3 and TRBJ2-7, with TRBD1 identical over 8 bases. The CDR3 length is 13 residues. Germline loops: CDR1 SGHTA, CDR2 FQGTGA. The ends lost 7 bases at V and 5 bases at J; junction bases unmatched: 7. CDR3 loop: CASTQDRDHEQYF. In DNA form, the CDR3 reads TGTGCCAGCACTCAGGACAGGGACCACGAGCAGTACTTC.

The chain uses TRBV5-1 and TRBJ1-1; D might be TRBD1 (6 bases). The germline V and J ends were trimmed by 1 base and 7 bases, with 14 bases remaining between them. The CDR3 loop spans 14 amino acids. Germline CDR1 SGHRS, CDR2 YFSETQ. CDR3: CASSLYAGDIEAFF. The CDR3 DNA is TGCGCCAGCAGCTTGTATGCAGGGGATATTGAAGCTTTCTTT.

This clonotype has ten or more counts. The chain joins TRBV2 to TRBJ2-7; D is possibly TRBD1 or TRBD2 (5 bases each). Germline CDR1 is SNHLY and CDR2 is FYNNEI. The CDR3 sequence is 13 residues long. V was trimmed by 7 bases and J by 4 bases, leaving 14 bases between them. The CDR3 loop is CASNEGTGYEQYF. For the CDR3, the DNA is TGTGCCAGCAACGAGGGAACAGGATACGAGCAGTACTTC.

This clonotype has only a few counts. The chain combines TRBV9 with TRBJ2-2; TRBD2 aligns across 11 bases. CDR1 SGDLS and CDR2 YYNGEE come from the germline V gene. V dropped 3 bases and J dropped 5; count of bases not matched to a gene: 12. This CDR3 region has 18 residues. CDR3 coding DNA: TGTGCCAGCAGCGCCCATGCCCTAGCGGGGGGTCGAACCGGGGAGCTGTTTTTT. Its protein is CASSAHALAGGRTGELFF.

This clonotype has just a few counts. V and J are TRBV4-1 and TRBJ2-7; tentative D call: TRBD2 (5 bases). Trimming took off 8 bases at V and 6 bases at J, with 17 bases between the two ends. The CDR3 consists of 13 residues. Germline CDR1 is MGHRA and CDR2 is YSYEKL. CDR3 coding DNA: TGCGCCAGCCGACCTTCCGGAGGTGGCGAGCAGTACTTC. Its protein product is CASRPSGGGEQYF.

This clonotype was observed a few times. In DNA form, the CDR3 reads TGTGCCAGCAGTGTCCACCATTCGGACAGGGAGGTGGCAGATACGCAGTATTTT. Its translation is CASSVHHSDREVADTQYF. The rearrangement links TRBV6-1 to TRBJ2-3; 8 nucleotides agree with TRBD1. The germline V gene encodes CDR1 MNHNS and CDR2 SASEGT. This CDR3 is built from 18 residues. J was trimmed by 4 bases and V by 4 bases; bases with no gene match: 16.

This clonotype has at least ten counts. The V and J genes are TRBV18 and TRBJ2-5; D possibly uses TRBD1 or TRBD2 (5 bases each). CDR1 and CDR2 from the germline V gene are KGHSH and LQKENI. The V end lost 3 bases, the J end lost 7 bases, and 24 bases lay between the germline ends. CDR3 size: 17 residues. The CDR3 region is CASSPPPRDQGLGTQYF. CDR3 DNA: TGTGCCAGCTCACCGCCCCCCCGGGACCAGGGATTAGGGACCCAGTACTTC.

The chain recombines TRBV30 with TRBJ1-5; D is possibly TRBD1 (6 bases). The CDR3 is 11 residues long. V lost 3 bases to trimming and J lost 9 bases, with 9 bases between them. CDR1 is GTSNPN and CDR2 is SVGIG in the germline V gene (reference sequence). Here the CDR3 reads CAWRLTGPQHF. Here the CDR3 DNA reads TGTGCCTGGAGATTGACAGGGCCCCAGCATTTT.

The chain is built from TRBV12-3 or TRBV12-4 and TRBJ2-1; 10 bases map to TRBD1. The CDR3 runs 18 residues. The junction had 14 bases not matched to a gene; V was cut back by 5 bases and J by 4 bases. This chain's CDR3 is CASSPSLRQGAGYNEQFF. CDR3 sequence (DNA): TGTGCCAGCAGTCCGAGTCTTCGACAGGGGGCAGGATACAATGAGCAGTTCTTC.

This clonotype showed up many times. The chain uses TRBV7-2 and TRBJ2-3; 11 positions match TRBD2. This CDR3 has 17 amino acids. V was pared by 1 base and J by 1 base, with 4 bases of the junction left unmatched. The germline gives CDR1 SGHTA, CDR2 FQGNSA. CDR3 amino acids: CASSLGLAGTRTDTQYF. DNA for the CDR3: TGTGCCAGCAGCTTAGGACTAGCGGGGACCCGCACAGATACGCAGTATTTT.

As to this clonotype: Sequence at one end of the junction differs from germline and may be a read error. The chain joins TRBV6-1 to TRBJ2-2; 7 positions match TRBD1. Germline V lookup: CDR1 MNHNS, CDR2 SASEGT. The CDR3 has 15 residues. DNA of the CDR3: TGTGCCAGCAGCCCCGGGACAGAGAACACCAGGGAGCTGTTTTTT. Encoded protein: CASSPGTENTRELFF.

The CDR3 region has the DNA TGTGCCAGTAGTATAAGCCCCTTGAATTCACCCCTCCACTTT. Translating it yields CASSISPLNSPLHF. The chain has TRBV19 and TRBJ1-6; D gene ambiguous. The CDR3 is 14 residues long. Trimming removed 2 bases from V and 7 bases from J, with 9 bases in between. Germline CDR1 LNHDA, CDR2 SQIVND (reference sequence).

This clonotype was detected ten times or more. The chain joins TRBV3-1 to TRBJ2-7; D is uncertain. This CDR3 region has 14 residues. Germline CDR1 and CDR2: LGHDT and YNNKEL (reference sequence). The ends were cut back, 3 bases at V and 2 bases at J, with 11 bases in the middle. The CDR3 bases are TGTGCCAGCAGCCACGGCCAGCAAACCTACGAGCAGTACTTC. It translates to CASSHGQQTYEQYF.

The chain combines TRBV6-2 or TRBV6-3 with TRBJ1-2, with 7 bases fitting TRBD1. Germline values: CDR1 MNHEY, CDR2 SVGEGT. The trim removed 7 bases at V and 4 bases at J, leaving 12 bases unmatched. CDR3 size: 15 residues. The CDR3 is CASTRTGAQIYGYTF. CDR3 sequence (DNA): TGTGCCAGCACCCGAACAGGGGCCCAGATCTATGGCTACACCTTC.

A word on this clonotype: It may be a read error: a sequence one base away is much more abundant. The DNA of the CDR3 is TGTGCCAGCAGCTTAGTCCGATATAGCAATCAGCCCCAGCATTTT. Amino acids: CASSLVRYSNQPQHF. The chain recombines TRBV11-2 with TRBJ1-5; D is ambiguous. From germline, CDR1 is SGHAT and CDR2 FQNNGV. This CDR3 has 15 residues. V lost 1 base and J 0 bases, leaving 7 bases between the germline ends.

This clonotype has just a few counts. The chain couples TRBV30 to TRBJ1-6, with TRBD1 identical over 9 bases. Germline V gene sequence: CDR1 GTSNPN, CDR2 SVGIG (reference sequence). This CDR3 region has 14 residues. The J segment lost 7 bases and the V segment lost 4 bases, leaving 5 bases of the junction unmatched. The CDR3 coding sequence is TGTGCCTGGATATACAGGGGGCGGAATTCACCCCTCCACTTT. Protein sequence: CAWIYRGRNSPLHF. Variable domain in full (rest from reference TRBV30 and TRBJ1-6): SQTIHQWPATLVQPVGSPLSLECTVEGTSNPNLYWYRQAAGRGLQLLFYSVGIGQISSEVPQNLSASRPQDRQFILSSKKLLLSDSGFYLCAWIYRGRNSPLHFGNGTRLTVT.

The rearrangement joins TRBV5-1 to TRBJ1-1; no clear D gene. Germline V gives CDR1 SGHRS, CDR2 YFSETQ. This CDR3 has 15 amino acids. Trimming stripped 4 bases from V and 1 base from J, with 14 bases between. The chain's CDR3 is CASSQDVWENTEAFF. CDR3 in DNA: TGCGCCAGCAGCCAGGACGTGTGGGAGAACACTGAAGCTTTCTTT.

This clonotype was recorded at least ten times. The V and J genes are TRBV3-1 and TRBJ2-5, with a weak D call TRBD2 (6 bases). In germline, CDR1 is LGHDT, CDR2 YNNKEL (reference sequence). The length of the CDR3 is 15 residues. V was shortened by 4 bases and J by 1 base, with 13 bases between the two germline ends. The CDR3 bases are TGTGCCAGCAGCCCGTCGGGACTCCCCCAAGAGACCCAGTACTTC. Translation: CASSPSGLPQETQYF.

The chain links TRBV18 to TRBJ1-6; D remains ambiguous. The V end lost 6 bases, the J end lost 7 bases, and 13 bases lay between the germline ends. Germline V lookup: CDR1 KGHSH, CDR2 LQKENI. The CDR3 is 14 residues long. CDR3 nucleotides: TGTGCCAGCTCGGCAGACGTGCCGAATTCACCCCTCCACTTT. Amino acids: CASSADVPNSPLHF.

This clonotype was observed a handful of times. This chain joins TRBV24-1 and TRBJ1-5; 7 bases align to TRBD1. V was clipped by 4 bases and J by 2 bases; unmatched bases: 7. CDR3 length equals 16 residues. Germline values: CDR1 KGHDR, CDR2 SFDVKD. This CDR3 reads CATSEGGQWGNQPQHF. Here the CDR3 DNA reads TGTGCCACCAGTGAAGGGGGACAGTGGGGCAATCAGCCCCAGCATTTT.

The rearrangement uses TRBV9 and TRBJ1-2; no definite D call. Trimming removed 1 base from V and 5 bases from J, with 15 bases in between. The CDR3 is 15 amino acids. Germline values: CDR1 SGDLS, CDR2 YYNGEE. DNA of the CDR3: TGTGCCAGCAGCGTACAGAACGGGGAGGCGTATGGCTACACCTTC. As protein: CASSVQNGEAYGYTF.

The chain uses TRBV28 and TRBJ1-2; tentative D call: TRBD1 (5 bases). CDR3 size: 14 residues. The germline gives CDR1 MDHEN, CDR2 SYDVKM. Trimming left V 3 bases short and J 5 bases short, with 13 bases between. CDR3 amino acids: CASSLSGLRYGYTF. CDR3 nucleotides: TGTGCCAGCAGTTTGTCGGGACTCCGGTATGGCTACACCTTC.

The sample holds many counts of this clonotype. The chain uses TRBV30 and TRBJ1-2, with 8 bases lining up with TRBD1. The CDR3 contains 13 residues. Germline V CDR1 and CDR2: GTSNPN, SVGIG (reference sequence). Unmatched junction bases numbered 6, after V lost 2 bases and J lost 7 bases. CDR3 in amino acids: CAWSPGQGIGYTF. The DNA of the CDR3 is TGTGCCTGGAGTCCTGGACAGGGAATTGGCTACACCTTC.

This clonotype was seen repeatedly, ten times or more. The genes are TRBV2 and TRBJ2-7; possible D gene TRBD1, 6 bases. This CDR3 has 17 residues. V lost 0 bases, J lost 3 bases, and 18 bases lay in between. Germline V lookup: CDR1 SNHLY, CDR2 FYNNEI. CDR3 sequence (DNA): TGTGCCAGCAGTGAAGCGAACAGGGAGACAAAGGACTACGAGCAGTACTTC. It yields the protein CASSEANRETKDYEQYF.

This clonotype was picked up a small number of times. This chain joins TRBV3-1 and TRBJ1-3, with a weak D call TRBD1 (6 bases). Per the germline V gene, CDR1 is LGHDT and CDR2 is YNNKEL (reference sequence). Trimming left V 1 base short and J 4 bases short, with 11 bases between. This CDR3 comprises 15 residues. CDR3 region: CASSQGPGEGNTIYF. In nucleotides, the CDR3 is TGTGCCAGCAGCCAAGGGCCAGGGGAAGGAAACACCATATATTTT.

V gene TRBV27 combines with J gene TRBJ1-6; D is undetermined. This CDR3 region has 15 residues. CDR1 MNHEY and CDR2 SMNVEV come from the germline V gene (reference sequence). V was cut by 5 bases and J by 3 bases, with 11 bases left in between. The CDR3 nucleotides are TGTGCCAGCAGTACGGACGGGGACTATAATTCACCCCTCCACTTT. Translation gives CASSTDGDYNSPLHF.